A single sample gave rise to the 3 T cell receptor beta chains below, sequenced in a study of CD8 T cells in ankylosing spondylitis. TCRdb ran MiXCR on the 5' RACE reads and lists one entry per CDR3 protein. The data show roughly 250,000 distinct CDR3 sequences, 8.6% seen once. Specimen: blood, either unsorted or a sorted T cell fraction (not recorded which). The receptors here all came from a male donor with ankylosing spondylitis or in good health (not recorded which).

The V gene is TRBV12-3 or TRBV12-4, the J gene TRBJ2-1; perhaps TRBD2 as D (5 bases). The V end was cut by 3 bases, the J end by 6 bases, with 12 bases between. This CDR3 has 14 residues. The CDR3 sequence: CASSLSSSSNEQFF. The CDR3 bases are TGTGCCAGCAGTTTGAGTTCTAGCAGCAATGAGCAGTTCTTC.

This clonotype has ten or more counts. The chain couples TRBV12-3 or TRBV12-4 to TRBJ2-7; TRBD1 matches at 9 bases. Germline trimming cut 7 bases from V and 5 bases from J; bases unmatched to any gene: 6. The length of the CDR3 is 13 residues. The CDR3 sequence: CASTGTGLNEQYF. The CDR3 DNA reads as TGTGCCAGCACCGGGACAGGGCTTAACGAGCAGTACTTC.

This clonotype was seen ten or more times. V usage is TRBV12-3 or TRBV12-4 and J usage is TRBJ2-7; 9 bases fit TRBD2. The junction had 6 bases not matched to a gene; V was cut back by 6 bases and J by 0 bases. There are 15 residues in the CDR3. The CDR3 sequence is CASSRGREGSYEQYF. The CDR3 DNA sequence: TGTGCCAGCAGCCGTGGGCGGGAGGGCTCCTACGAGCAGTACTTC.